Below are 25 T cell receptor beta chains sequenced from a single sample in a study of control samples from healthy donors and cancer patients. TCRdb's table, derived via immunoSEQ multiplex PCR, lists solely in-frame clones and lacks some. The data hold over 90,000 clones, with approximately 90% observed a single time. The sequenced material came from blood. The receptors were gathered from a woman aged 18-35 years in good health.

The CDR3, as DNA: TGTGCCAGCAGCCGAAGCCGGGACAGTCACTTCACCTTC. Residues: CASSRSRDSHFTF. This chain uses TRBV12-3 or TRBV12-4 with TRBJ1-2, with TRBD1 matching 7 bases. There are 13 residues in the CDR3. Trimming cost V 6 bases and J 13 bases; bases outside gene matches: 14.

This chain connects TRBV5-1 to TRBJ1-5, with D hard to call. Germline lookup yields CDR1 SGHRS and CDR2 YFSETQ. V lost 0 bases and J lost 7, with 14 bases in between. CDR3 length: 15 amino acids. The CDR3 loop is CASSLEQGLRQPQHF. CDR3 in DNA: TGCGCCAGCAGCTTGGAACAAGGGTTGAGACAGCCCCAGCATTTT.

The chain couples TRBV18 to TRBJ1-2, with D hard to call. CDR3 length: 13 amino acids. Germline V CDR1 and CDR2: KGHSH, LQKENI. The germline V and J ends were trimmed by 1 base and 5 bases, with 8 bases remaining between them. The CDR3 sequence: CASSPRPEYGYTF. CDR3 DNA: TGTGCCAGCTCACCACGGCCGGAATATGGCTACACCTTC. The full variable domain, in which reference TRBV18 and TRBJ1-2 provide the parts outside the CDR3, is NAGVMQNPRHLVRRRGQEARLRCSPMKGHSHVYWYRQLPEEGLKFMVYLQKENIIDESGMPKERFSAEFPKEGPSILRIQQVVRGDSAAYFCASSPRPEYGYTFGSGTRLTVV.

The CDR3 sequence is CASSASGGTEAFF. The CDR3 DNA is TGTGCCAGCAGTGCGAGCGGGGGCACTGAAGCTTTCTTT. The chain recombines TRBV12-3 or TRBV12-4 with TRBJ1-1; a possible D gene is TRBD1 (5 bases). V was pared by 5 bases and J by 4 bases, with 11 bases between. This CDR3 has 13 amino acids.

The V and J genes are TRBV27 and TRBJ1-2; D call uncertain. Trimming shortened V by 4 bases and J by 4 bases, and 19 bases separated the two germline ends. The germline V gene has CDR1 MNHEY and CDR2 SMNVEV (reference sequence). The CDR3 runs 16 residues. The CDR3, as DNA: TGTGCCAGCAGTTCCTTACCCCCGACTGGGCTCTATGGCTACACCTTC. Translating gives CASSSLPPTGLYGYTF.

The chain combines TRBV24-1 with TRBJ2-1, with TRBD1 matching 7 bases. V lost 3 bases to trimming and J lost 5 bases; unmatched junction nucleotides: 6. This CDR3 region has 15 residues. Germline V gene lookup returns CDR1 KGHDR and CDR2 SFDVKD. The chain's CDR3 is CATSDHGTDHNEQFF. CDR3 bases: TGTGCCACCAGTGATCACGGGACAGACCACAATGAGCAGTTCTTC.

The chain couples TRBV19 to TRBJ2-7; unclear D gene. Trimming removed 6 bases at V and 5 bases at J, with 14 bases between. Germline V lookup: CDR1 LNHDA, CDR2 SQIVND (reference sequence). The CDR3 has 13 residues. The DNA of the CDR3 is TGTGCCAGTAGCCCCCTTCAGAGGAACGAGCAGTACTTC. Residues: CASSPLQRNEQYF.

V gene TRBV5-1 combines with J gene TRBJ2-5; TRBD1 aligns across 10 bases. The CDR3 is 16 amino acids. CDR1 and CDR2 from the germline V gene are SGHRS and YFSETQ. The V segment lost 0 bases and the J segment 4 bases; nucleotides outside the gene matches: 6. CDR3 DNA sequence: TGCGCCAGCAGCTTGGGGGACAGGGGCGCGGGAGAGACCCAGTACTTC. Protein product: CASSLGDRGAGETQYF.

The chain carries TRBV30 and TRBJ1-2, with D hard to call. With 3 bases removed from V and 6 bases from J, the gap between germline ends came to 17 bases. Germline CDR1 GTSNPN, CDR2 SVGIG (reference sequence). This CDR3 has 14 amino acids. CDR3 region: CAWREAPTRHGYTF. The DNA of the CDR3 is TGTGCCTGGAGAGAGGCCCCTACTAGGCATGGCTACACCTTC.

The chain is built from TRBV19 and TRBJ2-3; 10 nucleotides match TRBD2. Germline V lookup: CDR1 LNHDA, CDR2 SQIVND (reference sequence). This CDR3 region has 15 residues. V lost 5 bases and J lost 0; bases outside the gene matches: 2. The CDR3 sequence: CASSGLAVSTDTQYF. The CDR3 bases are TGTGCCAGTAGTGGACTAGCGGTTAGCACAGATACGCAGTATTTT.

The V gene is TRBV4-1, the J gene TRBJ2-5; tentative D call: TRBD2 (5 bases). The CDR3 is 16 amino acids. V was shortened by 0 bases and J by 4 bases, with 15 bases between the two germline ends. The germline V gene has CDR1 MGHRA and CDR2 YSYEKL. The CDR3 reads CASSQEFRGELETQYF. The CDR3 DNA follows: TGCGCCAGCAGCCAAGAATTTCGTGGGGAGCTAGAGACCCAGTACTTC.

Within the sample, this clone is medium-sized (0.01 to 0.1%). The chain links TRBV7-9 to TRBJ2-6; perhaps TRBD1 as D (7 bases). V was cut by 2 bases and J by 0 bases, with 14 bases left in between. Looked up from germline, CDR1 is SEHNR and CDR2 is FQNEAQ (reference sequence). The CDR3 has 18 residues. This chain's CDR3 is CASSLRGDSHSGANVLTF. The CDR3 nucleotides are TGTGCCAGCAGCTTAAGGGGGGACAGCCACTCTGGGGCCAACGTCCTGACTTTC.

CDR3 sequence reads: CASKSAYEQYF. Here the CDR3 DNA reads TGCGCCAGTAAGTCCGCCTACGAGCAGTACTTC. V and J are TRBV4-1 and TRBJ2-7, with D unresolved. Looked up from germline, CDR1 is MGHRA and CDR2 is YSYEKL. Trimming stripped 9 bases from V and 2 bases from J, with 8 bases between. The CDR3 extends over 11 amino acids.

This rearrangement joins TRBV6-2 or TRBV6-3 to TRBJ2-7; D is possibly TRBD1 or TRBD2 (5 bases each). CDR3 length: 12 amino acids. From germline, CDR1 is MNHEY and CDR2 SVGEGT. Trimming stripped 5 bases from V and 7 bases from J, with 12 bases between. The chain's CDR3 is CASSGTPGEQYF. In DNA, the CDR3 is TGTGCCAGCAGTGGGACCCCAGGGGAGCAGTACTTC.

The chain joins TRBV27 to TRBJ2-7; D is undetermined. The V end lost 2 bases, the J end lost 3 bases, and 11 bases lay between the germline ends. CDR1 is MNHEY, CDR2 SMNVEV, per germline (reference sequence). The length of the CDR3 is 14 residues. As DNA, the CDR3 is TGTGCCAGCAGTTTAGCACCGACATACTACGAGCAGTACTTC. The encoded protein is CASSLAPTYYEQYF.

This clone was detected only once. V is TRBV5-1 and J is TRBJ1-1; 8 bases line up with TRBD1. CDR3 length equals 15 residues. Germline lookup yields CDR1 SGHRS and CDR2 YFSETQ. The V gene end was trimmed by 4 bases and the J gene end by 0 bases; junction bases not matched to a gene: 5. Here the CDR3 reads CASSIRTGMNTEAFF. CDR3 nucleotides: TGCGCCAGCAGCATCCGGACAGGGATGAACACTGAAGCTTTCTTT.

The rearrangement joins TRBV6-5 to TRBJ2-3; TRBD2 aligns across 12 bases. V dropped 7 bases and J dropped 4; count of bases not matched to a gene: 6. Germline V gene lookup returns CDR1 MNHEY and CDR2 SVGAGI. The CDR3 is made up of 15 amino acids. CDR3 sequence (DNA): TGTGCCAGCAACCTCAGACTAGCGGGGGCAGATACGCAGTATTTT. Encoded protein: CASNLRLAGADTQYF.

The chain employs TRBV5-1 and TRBJ2-3; 10 nucleotides align to TRBD1. The germline gives CDR1 SGHRS, CDR2 YFSETQ. This CDR3 contains 20 residues. V was clipped by 1 base and J by 1 base; unmatched bases: 15. The CDR3, as DNA: TGCGCCAGCAGCTTGCCGGACAGGGGGAAGCGGGGGACTCGCACAGATACGCAGTATTTT. Encoded protein: CASSLPDRGKRGTRTDTQYF. The full variable domain, with the rest looked up from reference TRBV5-1 and TRBJ2-3, is KAGVTQTPRYLIKTRGQQVTLSCSPISGHRSVSWYQQTPGQGLQFLFEYFSETQRNKGNFPGRFSGRQFSNSRSEMNVSTLELGDSALYLCASSLPDRGKRGTRTDTQYFGPGTRLTVL.

The V and J genes are TRBV7-3 and TRBJ2-1; a possible D gene is TRBD1 (7 bases). In germline, CDR1 is SGHTA, CDR2 FQGTGA. The CDR3 has 14 residues. The V end was cut by 4 bases, the J end by 10 bases, with 17 bases between. CDR3 DNA: TGTGCCAGCAGCTCGAGCGGAGGGGGCGGCGAGCAGTTCTTC. It is translated as CASSSSGGGGEQFF.

In nucleotides, the CDR3 is TGTGCCAATGGACTAGCGGGAAGTTTCGATACGCAGTATTTT. It encodes CANGLAGSFDTQYF. V gene TRBV2 combines with J gene TRBJ2-3, with 12 bases that match TRBD2. This CDR3 region has 14 residues. The germline V gene encodes CDR1 SNHLY and CDR2 FYNNEI. Trimming took 10 bases from V and 6 from J; bases not matched to a gene: 8.

The genes are TRBV24-1 and TRBJ2-3, with a possible D match to TRBD1 (6 bases). V was trimmed by 2 bases and J by 0 bases, leaving 8 bases between them. Germline assignment: CDR1 KGHDR and CDR2 SFDVKD. The CDR3 totals 15 residues. The CDR3 DNA reads TGTGCCACCAGTGATTACAGGGACAGCACAGATACGCAGTATTTT. Translation: CATSDYRDSTDTQYF.

This rearrangement joins TRBV28 to TRBJ2-7; 10 bases are a match to TRBD2. V shed 5 bases and J 6 bases; nucleotides not matched to a gene: 13. The CDR3 consists of 16 residues. Per germline, CDR1 MDHEN and CDR2 SYDVKM. CDR3 sequence reads: CASSIYLAGERGEQYF. The CDR3 DNA is TGTGCCAGCAGTATCTATCTAGCGGGGGAAAGAGGCGAGCAGTACTTC.

The chain carries TRBV18 and TRBJ1-6; D not certain. V lost 4 bases, J lost 4 bases, and 5 bases lay in between. The CDR3 length is 13 residues. The germline V gene has CDR1 KGHSH and CDR2 LQKENI. DNA for the CDR3: TGTGCCAGCTCACAGGGTTATAATTCACCCCTCCACTTT. It encodes CASSQGYNSPLHF.

This clone was seen once. CDR3 sequence (DNA): TGTGCCAGCAGCAGACAGGGAAGAGACTATGGCTACACCTTC. Its translation: CASSRQGRDYGYTF. The chain carries TRBV7-2 and TRBJ1-2; TRBD1 matches 7 bases. Germline CDR1 and CDR2: SGHTA and FQGNSA. With 5 bases clipped from V and 3 bases from J, the junction kept 6 bases outside the gene matches. The CDR3 is made up of 14 amino acids.

This clone was observed a single time. The chain couples TRBV27 to TRBJ2-3, with D unresolved. The CDR3 runs 13 residues. V was trimmed by 1 base and J by 1 base, leaving 3 bases between them. Germline V gene sequence: CDR1 MNHEY, CDR2 SMNVEV (reference sequence). The CDR3 DNA follows: TGTGCCAGCAGTTTATTAGGCACAGATACGCAGTATTTT. Translation gives CASSLLGTDTQYF.